The clone carrying this TCR beta chain is a singleton in its sample. Seattle patients were enrolled during active infection and followed longitudinally. Produced via immunoSEQ multiplex PCR; TCRdb's table is partial and in-frame only. The data show 90,000 to 100,000 clones, with approximately 90% seen just once and around 17% held by the top ten. Trimming removed 1 base from V and 7 bases from J, with 14 bases in between. Per the germline V gene, CDR1 is LGHNA and CDR2 is YNFKEQ. There are 16 residues in the CDR3. This specimen comes from a study of blood T cell repertoires in COVID-19. Across the study: Both acute and convalescent COVID-19 samples were obtained from the United States, Italy and Spain.

The sequenced sample was peripheral blood. The origin of this receptor is a woman between 55 and 75 years old with COVID-19, enrolled during active disease. V is TRBV4-2 and J is TRBJ1-6, with D tentatively TRBD1 (6 bases). In DNA, the CDR3 is TGTGCCAGCAGCCAAGGCCTCGACAGGAAAAATTCACCCCTCCACTTT. Amino acid sequence: CASSQGLDRKNSPLHF.